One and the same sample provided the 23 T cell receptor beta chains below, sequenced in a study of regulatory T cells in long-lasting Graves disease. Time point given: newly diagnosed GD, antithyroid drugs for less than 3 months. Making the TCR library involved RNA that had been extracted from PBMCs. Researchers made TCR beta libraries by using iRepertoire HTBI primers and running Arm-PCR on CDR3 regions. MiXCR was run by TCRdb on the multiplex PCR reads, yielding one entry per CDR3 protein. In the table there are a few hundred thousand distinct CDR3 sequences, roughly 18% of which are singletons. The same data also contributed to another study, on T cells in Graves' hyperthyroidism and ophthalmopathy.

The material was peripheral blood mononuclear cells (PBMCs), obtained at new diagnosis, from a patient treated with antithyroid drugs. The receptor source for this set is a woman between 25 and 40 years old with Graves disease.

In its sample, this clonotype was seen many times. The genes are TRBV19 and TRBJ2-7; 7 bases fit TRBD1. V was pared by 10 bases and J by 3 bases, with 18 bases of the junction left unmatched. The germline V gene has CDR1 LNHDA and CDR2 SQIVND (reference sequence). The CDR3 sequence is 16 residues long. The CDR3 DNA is TGTGCCACCCGTGGAAGGGCAGGGGGTGGAATCTACGAGCAGTACTTC. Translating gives CATRGRAGGGIYEQYF.

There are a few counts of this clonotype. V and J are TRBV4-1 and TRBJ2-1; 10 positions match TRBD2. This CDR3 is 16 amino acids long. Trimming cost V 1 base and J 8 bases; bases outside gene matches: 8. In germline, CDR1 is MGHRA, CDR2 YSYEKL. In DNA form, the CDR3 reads TGCGCCAGCAGCCAAGTAGGGACTAGCGCGGTCGATGAGCAGTTCTTC. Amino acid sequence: CASSQVGTSAVDEQFF.

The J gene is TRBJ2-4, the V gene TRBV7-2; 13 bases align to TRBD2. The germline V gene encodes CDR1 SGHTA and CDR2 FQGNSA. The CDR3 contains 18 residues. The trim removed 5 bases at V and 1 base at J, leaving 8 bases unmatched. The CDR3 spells CASSHRLAGGAAKNIQYF. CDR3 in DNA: TGTGCCAGCAGCCACCGACTAGCGGGAGGTGCGGCCAAAAACATTCAGTACTTC.

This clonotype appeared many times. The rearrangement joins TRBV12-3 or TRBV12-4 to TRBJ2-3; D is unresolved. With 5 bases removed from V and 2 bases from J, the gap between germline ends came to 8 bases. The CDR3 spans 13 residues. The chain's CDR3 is CASSLLTTDTQYF. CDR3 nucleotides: TGTGCCAGCAGTCTACTTACCACAGATACGCAGTATTTT.

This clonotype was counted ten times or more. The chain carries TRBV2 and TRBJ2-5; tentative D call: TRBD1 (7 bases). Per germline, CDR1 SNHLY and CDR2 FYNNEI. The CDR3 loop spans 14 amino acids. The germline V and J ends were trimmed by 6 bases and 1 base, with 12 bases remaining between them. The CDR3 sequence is CASSLRGAQETQYF. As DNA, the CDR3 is TGTGCCAGCAGCCTCAGGGGGGCCCAAGAGACCCAGTACTTC.

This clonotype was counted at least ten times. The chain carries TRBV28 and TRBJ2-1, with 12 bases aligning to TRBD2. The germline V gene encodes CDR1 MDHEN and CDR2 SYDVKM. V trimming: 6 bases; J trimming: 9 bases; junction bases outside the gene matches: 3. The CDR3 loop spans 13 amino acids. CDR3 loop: CASRTSGGFEQFF. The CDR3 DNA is TGTGCCAGCAGGACTAGCGGGGGATTTGAGCAGTTCTTC.

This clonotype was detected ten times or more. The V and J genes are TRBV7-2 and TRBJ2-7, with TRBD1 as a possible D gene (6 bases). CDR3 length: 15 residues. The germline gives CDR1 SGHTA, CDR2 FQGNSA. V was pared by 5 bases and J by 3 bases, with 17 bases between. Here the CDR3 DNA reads TGTGCCAGCAGCCACAGGGACCGATCAAACTACGAGCAGTACTTC. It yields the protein CASSHRDRSNYEQYF.

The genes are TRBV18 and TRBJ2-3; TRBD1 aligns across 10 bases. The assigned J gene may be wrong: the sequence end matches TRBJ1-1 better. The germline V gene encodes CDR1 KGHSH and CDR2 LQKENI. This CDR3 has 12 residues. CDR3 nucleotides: TGTGCCAGCTCAATGGGACAGGGGGAAGCTTTCTTT. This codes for CASSMGQGEAFF.

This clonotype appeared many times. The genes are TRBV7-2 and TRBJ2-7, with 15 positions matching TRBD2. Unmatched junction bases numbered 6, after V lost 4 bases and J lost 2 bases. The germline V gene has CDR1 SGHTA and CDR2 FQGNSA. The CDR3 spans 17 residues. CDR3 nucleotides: TGTGCCAGCAGCTCCTCGGGACTAGCGGGGGGCCCCTACGAGCAGTACTTC. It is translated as CASSSSGLAGGPYEQYF.

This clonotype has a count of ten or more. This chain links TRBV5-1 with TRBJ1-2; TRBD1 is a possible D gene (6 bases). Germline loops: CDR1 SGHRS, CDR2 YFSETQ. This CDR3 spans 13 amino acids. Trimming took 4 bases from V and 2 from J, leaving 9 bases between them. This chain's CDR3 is CASSDGQNYGYTF. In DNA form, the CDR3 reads TGCGCCAGCAGCGACGGACAGAACTATGGCTACACCTTC.

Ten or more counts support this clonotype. CDR3 in amino acids: CSAREAYWGPREYF. The CDR3 region has the DNA TGCAGTGCTAGAGAGGCTTACTGGGGGCCGAGGGAGTACTTC. The V and J genes are TRBV20-1 and TRBJ2-7; D might be TRBD1 (6 bases). This CDR3 is 14 amino acids long. CDR1 DFQATT and CDR2 SNEGSKA come from the germline V gene (reference sequence). Trimming removed 0 bases from V and 11 bases from J, with 20 bases in between.

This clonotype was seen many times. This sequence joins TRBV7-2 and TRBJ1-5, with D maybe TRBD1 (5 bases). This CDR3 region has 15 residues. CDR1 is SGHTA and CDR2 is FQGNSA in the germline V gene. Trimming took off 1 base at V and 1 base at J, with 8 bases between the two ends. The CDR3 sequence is CASSLETASNQPQHF. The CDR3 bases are TGTGCCAGCAGCTTAGAGACAGCGAGCAATCAGCCCCAGCATTTT.

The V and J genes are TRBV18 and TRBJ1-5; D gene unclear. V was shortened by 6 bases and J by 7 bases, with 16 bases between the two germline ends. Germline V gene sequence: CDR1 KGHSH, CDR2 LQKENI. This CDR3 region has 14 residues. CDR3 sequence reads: CASSHPGSGQPQHF. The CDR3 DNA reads TGTGCCAGCTCTCACCCGGGGTCGGGGCAGCCCCAGCATTTT.

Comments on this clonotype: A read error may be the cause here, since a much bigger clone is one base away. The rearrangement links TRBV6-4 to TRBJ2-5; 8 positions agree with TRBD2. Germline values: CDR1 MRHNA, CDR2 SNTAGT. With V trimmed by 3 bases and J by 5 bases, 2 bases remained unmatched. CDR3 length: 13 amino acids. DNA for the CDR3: TGTGCCAGCAGTGAATCGGGGGGGGAGACCCAGTACTTC. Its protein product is CASSESGGETQYF.

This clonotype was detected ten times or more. The CDR3 sequence is CASRWWSTGELFF. The CDR3 DNA reads TGTGCCAGCAGGTGGTGGTCCACCGGGGAGCTGTTTTTT. The rearrangement joins TRBV6-1 to TRBJ2-2; D unresolved. The CDR3 length is 13 residues. Germline V CDR1 and CDR2: MNHNS, SASEGT. Trimming stripped 6 bases from V and 4 bases from J, with 9 bases between.

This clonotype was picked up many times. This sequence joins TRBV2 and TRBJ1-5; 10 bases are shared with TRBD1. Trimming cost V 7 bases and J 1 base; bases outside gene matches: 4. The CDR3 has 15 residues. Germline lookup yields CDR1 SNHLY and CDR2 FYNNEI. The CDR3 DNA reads TGTGCCAGCAAGACAGGGGGCGCGAGCAATCAGCCCCAGCATTTT. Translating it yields CASKTGGASNQPQHF.

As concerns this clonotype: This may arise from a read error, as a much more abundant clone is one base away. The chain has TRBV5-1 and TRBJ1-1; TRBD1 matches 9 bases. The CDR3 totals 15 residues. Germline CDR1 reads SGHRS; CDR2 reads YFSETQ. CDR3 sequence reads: CAGSLGQGRGTEAFF. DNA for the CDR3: TGCGCCGGCAGCTTGGGACAGGGTCGTGGCACTGAAGCTTTCTTT.

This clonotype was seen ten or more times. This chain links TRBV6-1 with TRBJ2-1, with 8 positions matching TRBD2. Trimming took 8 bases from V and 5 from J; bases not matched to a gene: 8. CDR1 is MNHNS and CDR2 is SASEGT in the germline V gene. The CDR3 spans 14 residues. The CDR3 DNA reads TGTGCCAGCGGGCGACTAGCGACTAACAATGAGCAGTTCTTC. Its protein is CASGRLATNNEQFF.

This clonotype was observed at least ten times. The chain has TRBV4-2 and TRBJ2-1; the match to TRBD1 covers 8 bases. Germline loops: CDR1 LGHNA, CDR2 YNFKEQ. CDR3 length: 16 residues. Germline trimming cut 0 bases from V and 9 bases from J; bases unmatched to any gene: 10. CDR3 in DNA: TGTGCCAGCAGCCAAGACCCGGACAGGGTTTACGGTGAGCAGTTCTTC. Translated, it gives CASSQDPDRVYGEQFF.

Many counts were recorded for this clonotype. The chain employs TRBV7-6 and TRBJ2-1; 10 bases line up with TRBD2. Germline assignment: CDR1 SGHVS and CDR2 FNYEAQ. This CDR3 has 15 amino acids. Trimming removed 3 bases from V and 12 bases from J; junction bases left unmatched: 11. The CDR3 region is CASSLSGGAFSRQFF. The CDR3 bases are TGTGCCAGCAGCTTGAGCGGGGGGGCCTTCTCAAGGCAGTTCTTC.

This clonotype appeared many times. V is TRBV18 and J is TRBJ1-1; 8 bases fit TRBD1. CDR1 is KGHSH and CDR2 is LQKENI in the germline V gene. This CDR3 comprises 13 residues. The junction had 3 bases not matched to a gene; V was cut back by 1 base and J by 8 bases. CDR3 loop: CASSPLRDREAFF. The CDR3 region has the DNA TGTGCCAGCTCACCACTCCGGGACAGGGAAGCTTTCTTT.

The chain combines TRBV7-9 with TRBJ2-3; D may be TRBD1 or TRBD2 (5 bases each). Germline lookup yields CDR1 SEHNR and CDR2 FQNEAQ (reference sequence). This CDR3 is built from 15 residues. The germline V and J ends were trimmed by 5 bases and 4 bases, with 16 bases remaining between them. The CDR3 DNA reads TGTGCCAGCAGCCAGGGACGTCACAGCGCAGATACGCAGTATTTT. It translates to CASSQGRHSADTQYF.

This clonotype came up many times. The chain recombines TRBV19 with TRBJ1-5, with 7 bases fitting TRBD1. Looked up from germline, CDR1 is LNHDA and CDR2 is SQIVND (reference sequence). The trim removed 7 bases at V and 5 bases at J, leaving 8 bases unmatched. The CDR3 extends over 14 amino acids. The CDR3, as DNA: TGTGCCAGTATGGAGACAGGGAGTTATCAGCCCCAGCATTTT. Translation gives CASMETGSYQPQHF.